Below are 2 T cell receptor beta chains sequenced from a single sample in a study of T-cell memory formation after mild COVID-19. MiXCR, run by TCRdb on the 5' RACE reads, gives a single entry per CDR3 protein. This sample has about 290,000 distinct CDR3 sequences, with roughly 15% found just once. Sample: PBMCs or a T cell subset sorted from them (not recorded which). The receptors come from a man aged 18 to 30 who had mild COVID-19 (a few samples of this study predate the infection). Cell type and time point are not known.

This chain links TRBV12-3 or TRBV12-4 with TRBJ2-5; possible D gene TRBD2, 5 bases. The CDR3 runs to 16 residues. Trimming removed 5 bases from V and 5 bases from J, with 21 bases in between. The DNA for the CDR3 is TGTGCCAGCAGTGAAAGAGGTTCTCCCGGAGGCGAGACCCAGTACTTC. It yields the protein CASSERGSPGGETQYF.

The J gene is TRBJ1-5, the V gene TRBV6-5, with D possibly matching TRBD1 (5 bases). The length of the CDR3 is 13 residues. Germline V gene lookup returns CDR1 MNHEY and CDR2 SVGAGI. V dropped 3 bases and J dropped 7 bases, with 10 bases sitting between them. The CDR3 DNA is TGTGCCAGCAGTTATATGAGGGGACAGCCCCAGCATTTT. Translated: CASSYMRGQPQHF.